Listed below are T cell receptor beta chains from one sample, sequenced in a study of shared clonotypes between healthy human individuals. Assay used: immunoSEQ multiplex PCR; TCRdb lists only in-frame clones, some missing. Found here are about 2,100,000 clones, roughly 91% of them singletons; the top ten hold 1.5% to 2%. Sequencing was done on a sample of naive CD8+ T cells from PBMCs. The origin of the receptors is a man between 18 and 29 years old in good health. Some clones in this sample may be carry-over from other donors' samples. The CDR3 runs from the conserved cysteine through the conserved F or W. Fields, in order: CDR3 length, V gene, D gene, J gene, clone size, CDR3 protein, CDR3 DNA. A D gene is named only where the DNA matches it firmly. A row's size may be missing; if present it is once, few, many or a size class.

length: 13; V: TRBV9; D: TRBD2; J: TRBJ2-5; size: .; CDR3: CASSVSGGETQYF; DNA: TGTGCCAGCAGCGTAAGCGGGGGGGAGACCCAGTACTTC
length: 17; V: TRBV4-1; D: .; J: TRBJ2-1; size: .; CDR3: CASSQDRGRRAGNEQFF; DNA: TGCGCCAGCAGCCAAGATCGGGGGCGGAGGGCGGGCAATGAGCAGTTCTTC
length: 13; V: TRBV11-2; D: TRBD1; J: TRBJ2-7; size: .; CDR3: CASGDREVHEQYF; DNA: TGTGCCTCTGGGGACAGGGAAGTCCACGAGCAGTACTTC
length: 12; V: TRBV9; D: .; J: TRBJ1-5; size: once; CDR3: CASSVDGGPQHF; DNA: TGTGCCAGCAGCGTGGATGGGGGGCCCCAGCATTTT
length: 14; V: TRBV10-3; D: TRBD1; J: TRBJ2-7; size: .; CDR3: CAISVDRGPVQQYF; DNA: TGTGCCATCAGTGTCGACAGGGGGCCGGTTCAGCAGTACTTC
length: 14; V: TRBV5-1; D: TRBD1; J: TRBJ2-1; size: .; CDR3: CASSDRGAYNEQFF; DNA: TGCGCCAGCAGCGACAGGGGGGCCTACAATGAGCAGTTCTTC
length: 14; V: TRBV9; D: .; J: TRBJ1-1; size: .; CDR3: CASSSREENTEAFF; DNA: TGTGCCAGCAGCTCTCGGGAGGAGAACACTGAAGCTTTCTTT
length: 14; V: TRBV15; D: .; J: TRBJ2-7; size: .; CDR3: CATSRVLSSDEQYF; DNA: TGTGCCACCAGCAGAGTACTATCTTCGGACGAGCAGTACTTC
length: 13; V: TRBV30; D: .; J: TRBJ1-5; size: .; CDR3: CAWSVNSNQPQHF; DNA: TGTGCCTGGAGTGTTAACAGCAATCAGCCCCAGCATTTT
length: 16; V: TRBV4-1; D: TRBD1; J: TRBJ1-2; size: .; CDR3: CASSQDPQGAFYGYTF; DNA: TGCGCCAGCAGCCAAGACCCCCAGGGGGCCTTCTATGGCTACACCTTC
length: 14; V: TRBV27; D: .; J: TRBJ2-1; size: .; CDR3: CASSSQEHLHEQFF; DNA: TGTGCCAGCAGTTCTCAAGAACATCTCCATGAGCAGTTCTTC
length: 13; V: TRBV27; D: .; J: TRBJ1-2; size: once; CDR3: CASSRTDNYGYTF; DNA: TGTGCCAGCAGCCGGACGGATAACTATGGCTACACCTTC
length: 15; V: TRBV29-1; D: TRBD2; J: TRBJ2-1; size: .; CDR3: CSSLAGGLKGNEQFF; DNA: TGCAGCTCACTAGCGGGAGGGCTGAAAGGGAATGAGCAGTTCTTC
length: 13; V: TRBV18; D: .; J: TRBJ2-7; size: once; CDR3: CASSPSRAYEQYF; DNA: TGTGCCAGCTCACCAAGTAGAGCCTACGAGCAGTACTTC
length: 14; V: TRBV30; D: .; J: TRBJ2-7; size: .; CDR3: CAWSGAILYYEQYF; DNA: TGTGCCTGGAGTGGGGCTATCCTTTACTACGAGCAGTACTTC
length: 14; V: TRBV28; D: .; J: TRBJ1-5; size: .; CDR3: CASRLFYSNQPQHF; DNA: TGTGCCAGCAGACTATTTTATAGCAATCAGCCCCAGCATTTT
length: 16; V: TRBV4-2; D: .; J: TRBJ2-3; size: .; CDR3: CASSPTGVVWTDTQYF; DNA: TGTGCCAGCAGCCCTACCGGGGTAGTCTGGACAGATACGCAGTATTTT
length: 15; V: TRBV7-9; D: TRBD2; J: TRBJ2-5; size: .; CDR3: CASSLGPSGIREQYF; DNA: TGTGCCAGCAGCTTAGGGCCCAGCGGGATTCGGGAGCAGTACTTC
length: 17; V: TRBV11-1; D: TRBD2; J: TRBJ2-1; size: .; CDR3: CASSPDGKRGSYNEQFF; DNA: TGTGCCAGCAGCCCCGACGGGAAGCGGGGCTCCTACAATGAGCAGTTCTTC
length: 13; V: TRBV6-1; D: .; J: TRBJ1-2; size: .; CDR3: CASSDRGVEGYTF; DNA: TGTGCCAGCAGTGACCGGGGAGTGGAGGGCTACACCTTC
length: 17; V: TRBV5-1; D: TRBD1; J: TRBJ1-5; size: .; CDR3: CASSLDRTGHSNQPQHF; DNA: TGCGCCAGCAGCTTGGATAGGACAGGTCATAGCAATCAGCCCCAGCATTTT
length: 15; V: TRBV5-1; D: TRBD1; J: TRBJ1-1; size: .; CDR3: CASSWGQGMNTEAFF; DNA: TGCGCCAGCAGCTGGGGACAGGGTATGAACACTGAAGCTTTCTTT
length: 14; V: TRBV5-6; D: TRBD1; J: TRBJ1-5; size: few; CDR3: CASSLEGTDQPQHF; DNA: TGTGCCAGCAGCTTGGAAGGGACAGATCAGCCCCAGCATTTT
length: 13; V: TRBV7-9; D: .; J: TRBJ2-7; size: .; CDR3: CASSAQTTDEQYF; DNA: TGTGCCAGCAGCGCCCAAACCACGGACGAGCAGTACTTC
length: 13; V: TRBV9; D: .; J: TRBJ1-1; size: .; CDR3: CASSVTLGAEAFF; DNA: TGTGCCAGCAGCGTAACGTTAGGGGCTGAAGCTTTCTTT
length: 15; V: TRBV9; D: TRBD2; J: TRBJ2-7; size: .; CDR3: CASSPKTSGTYEQYF; DNA: TGTGCCAGCAGCCCAAAGACTAGCGGAACCTACGAGCAGTACTTC
length: 12; V: TRBV11-2; D: .; J: TRBJ1-1; size: .; CDR3: CASSLGFTEAFF; DNA: TGTGCCAGCAGCTTAGGGTTCACTGAAGCTTTCTTT
length: 17; V: TRBV18; D: TRBD1; J: TRBJ2-2; size: once; CDR3: CASSPSDRGSNTGELFF; DNA: TGTGCCAGCTCACCTTCTGACAGGGGGAGTAACACCGGGGAGCTGTTTTTT
length: 15; V: TRBV5-4; D: TRBD2; J: TRBJ2-7; size: .; CDR3: CASSLGAGGPTEQYF; DNA: TGTGCCAGCAGCTTGGGGGCGGGAGGGCCAACAGAGCAGTACTTC
length: 14; V: TRBV27; D: .; J: TRBJ1-2; size: .; CDR3: CASSFAGPGYGYTF; DNA: TGTGCCAGCAGTTTTGCGGGCCCGGGCTATGGCTACACCTTC
length: 14; V: TRBV4-1; D: .; J: TRBJ2-2; size: .; CDR3: CASSQDAETGELFF; DNA: TGCGCCAGCAGCCAAGATGCAGAAACCGGGGAGCTGTTTTTT
length: 14; V: TRBV19; D: .; J: TRBJ1-1; size: .; CDR3: CASGAGTLNTEAFF; DNA: TGTGCCAGTGGCGCCGGGACATTGAACACTGAAGCTTTCTTT
length: 14; V: TRBV4-1; D: TRBD1; J: TRBJ2-2; size: once; CDR3: CASSQTGFAGELFF; DNA: TGCGCCAGCAGCCAGACAGGGTTCGCCGGGGAGCTGTTTTTT
length: 15; V: TRBV27; D: TRBD1; J: TRBJ1-2; size: .; CDR3: CASSPSTGGLYGYTF; DNA: TGTGCCAGCAGTCCGTCGACAGGGGGCTTGTATGGCTACACCTTC
length: 14; V: TRBV6-5; D: TRBD2; J: TRBJ2-1; size: .; CDR3: CASSIAGRGNEQFF; DNA: TGTGCCAGCAGCATAGCGGGAAGGGGTAATGAGCAGTTCTTC
length: 12; V: TRBV5-6; D: TRBD1; J: TRBJ2-7; size: .; CDR3: CASSLTGSEQYF; DNA: TGTGCCAGCAGCCTGACAGGGTCCGAGCAGTACTTC
length: 15; V: TRBV19; D: .; J: TRBJ1-3; size: few; CDR3: CASSLGAYSGNTIYF; DNA: TGTGCCAGTAGTCTTGGGGCCTACTCTGGAAACACCATATATTTT
length: 12; V: TRBV29-1; D: .; J: TRBJ1-3; size: .; CDR3: CSSQGPGNTIYF; DNA: TGCAGCTCTCAGGGGCCTGGAAACACCATATATTTT
length: 14; V: TRBV15; D: .; J: TRBJ2-7; size: .; CDR3: CATSPRVASYEQYF; DNA: TGTGCCACCAGCCCCCGGGTCGCATCCTACGAGCAGTACTTC
length: 15; V: TRBV18; D: .; J: TRBJ2-4; size: .; CDR3: CASSPRRTVENIQYF; DNA: TGTGCCAGCTCACCACGAAGAACAGTGGAAAACATTCAGTACTTC
length: 15; V: TRBV7-9; D: .; J: TRBJ2-7; size: .; CDR3: CASSTLDQGSYEQYF; DNA: TGTGCCAGCAGCACCTTAGATCAGGGCTCCTACGAGCAGTACTTC
length: 15; V: TRBV13; D: TRBD1; J: TRBJ2-2; size: once; CDR3: CASSFARGLTGELFF; DNA: TGTGCCAGCAGCTTTGCCAGGGGGTTAACCGGGGAGCTGTTTTTT
length: 13; V: TRBV7-9; D: .; J: TRBJ1-2; size: .; CDR3: CASSPTARYGYTF; DNA: TGTGCCAGCAGCCCAACAGCCCGCTATGGCTACACCTTC
length: 13; V: TRBV28; D: TRBD1; J: TRBJ2-7; size: .; CDR3: CASSDREDYEQYF; DNA: TGTGCCAGCAGCGACAGGGAAGACTACGAGCAGTACTTC
length: 17; V: TRBV7-3; D: TRBD1; J: TRBJ1-1; size: .; CDR3: CASSSNLRPTGGSEAFF; DNA: TGTGCCAGCAGCTCAAACTTAAGGCCTACAGGGGGCTCTGAAGCTTTCTTT
length: 18; V: TRBV19; D: .; J: TRBJ2-2; size: .; CDR3: CASSLSTWTAQNTGELFF; DNA: TGTGCCAGTAGTCTCTCGACTTGGACAGCCCAGAACACCGGGGAGCTGTTTTTT
length: 19; V: TRBV14; D: .; J: TRBJ2-5; size: .; CDR3: CASSHPGSDGSFTQETQYF; DNA: TGTGCCAGCAGCCACCCAGGGAGCGACGGGAGTTTTACTCAAGAGACCCAGTACTTC
length: 14; V: TRBV7-8; D: .; J: TRBJ1-1; size: .; CDR3: CASSLVEGRTEAFF; DNA: TGTGCCAGCAGCTTAGTGGAGGGGAGGACTGAAGCTTTCTTT
length: 15; V: TRBV18; D: .; J: TRBJ1-4; size: .; CDR3: CASSPTGTPNEKLFF; DNA: TGTGCCAGCTCACCTACCGGGACACCTAATGAAAAACTGTTTTTT
length: 13; V: TRBV6-5; D: .; J: TRBJ2-5; size: .; CDR3: CASSYEAQETQYF; DNA: TGTGCCAGCAGTTACGAAGCTCAGGAGACCCAGTACTTC
length: 15; V: TRBV9; D: .; J: TRBJ2-7; size: .; CDR3: CASSPEGIWASEQYF; DNA: TGTGCCAGCAGCCCCGAGGGCATATGGGCGTCCGAGCAGTACTTC
length: 15; V: TRBV5-4; D: TRBD1; J: TRBJ1-5; size: .; CDR3: CASSQPGGGNQPQHF; DNA: TGTGCCAGCAGCCAACCAGGGGGTGGCAATCAGCCCCAGCATTTT
length: 16; V: TRBV4-3; D: TRBD1; J: TRBJ2-7; size: .; CDR3: CASSQAQGVSSYEQYF; DNA: TGCGCCAGCAGCCAAGCGCAGGGGGTAAGCTCCTACGAGCAGTACTTC
length: 17; V: TRBV5-1; D: .; J: TRBJ2-2; size: .; CDR3: CASSLAVVLGAPGELFF; DNA: TGCGCCAGCAGCTTGGCCGTTGTCCTAGGGGCCCCCGGGGAGCTGTTTTTT
length: 14; V: TRBV6-1; D: .; J: TRBJ2-7; size: .; CDR3: CASSEPPVPTEQYF; DNA: TGTGCCAGCAGTGAACCTCCGGTCCCTACTGAGCAGTACTTC
length: 13; V: TRBV6-5; D: .; J: TRBJ2-7; size: .; CDR3: CASSYSVYYEQYF; DNA: TGTGCCAGCAGTTATTCAGTTTACTACGAGCAGTACTTC
length: 15; V: TRBV11-2; D: TRBD2; J: TRBJ2-1; size: .; CDR3: CASSFPGLTGKEQFF; DNA: TGTGCCAGCAGCTTTCCGGGACTAACGGGGAAGGAGCAGTTCTTC